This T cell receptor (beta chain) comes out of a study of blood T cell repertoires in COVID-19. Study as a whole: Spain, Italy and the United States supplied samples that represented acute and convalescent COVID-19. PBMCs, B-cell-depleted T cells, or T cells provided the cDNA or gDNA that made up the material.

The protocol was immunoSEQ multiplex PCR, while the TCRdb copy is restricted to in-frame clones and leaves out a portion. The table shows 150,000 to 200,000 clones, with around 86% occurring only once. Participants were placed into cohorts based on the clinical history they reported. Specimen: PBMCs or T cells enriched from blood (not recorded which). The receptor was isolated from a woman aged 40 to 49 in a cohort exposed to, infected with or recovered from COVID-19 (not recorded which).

The CDR3 DNA sequence: TGTGCCAGCAGCTCACGACCACAGGGGAACACCGGGGAGCTGTTTTTT. Residues: CASSSRPQGNTGELFF. This rearrangement joins TRBV7-8 to TRBJ2-2, with a possible D match to TRBD1 (6 bases). Germline CDR1 reads SGHVS; CDR2 reads FQNEAQ. V lost 4 bases and J 1 base, leaving 13 bases between the germline ends. This CDR3 comprises 16 residues.